This TCR beta chain comes out of a study of molecular identifiers for immune sequencing clone quantification. Looking at the study overall: With replicates, the RNA of about 20,000 or 100,000 naive CD8 cells was split five ways and four were sequenced.

CDR1 is SQVTM and CDR2 is ANQGSEA in the germline V gene. Trimming cost V 7 bases and J 4 bases, with 16 bases left between them. The CDR3 is 13 amino acids. MiXCR, applied by TCRdb to the PCR reads, yields one record per CDR3 protein. The data show approximately 630,000 distinct CDR3 sequences, about 25% seen once. This clonotype originated in a human donor in good health. Some libraries in this study had Jurkat cell RNA spiked in. Sequencing used naive CD8+ T cells from blood, with Jurkat cell RNA spiked in. The subset is: FACS-sorted CD8+CD4-CCR7+CD45RA+ naive T cells. This chain joins TRBV29-1 and TRBJ1-2, with a weak D call TRBD1 (5 bases). The CDR3 coding sequence is TGCAGCGAGGAGGGACGGCTTATCTATGGCTACACCTTC. Protein product: CSEEGRLIYGYTF.